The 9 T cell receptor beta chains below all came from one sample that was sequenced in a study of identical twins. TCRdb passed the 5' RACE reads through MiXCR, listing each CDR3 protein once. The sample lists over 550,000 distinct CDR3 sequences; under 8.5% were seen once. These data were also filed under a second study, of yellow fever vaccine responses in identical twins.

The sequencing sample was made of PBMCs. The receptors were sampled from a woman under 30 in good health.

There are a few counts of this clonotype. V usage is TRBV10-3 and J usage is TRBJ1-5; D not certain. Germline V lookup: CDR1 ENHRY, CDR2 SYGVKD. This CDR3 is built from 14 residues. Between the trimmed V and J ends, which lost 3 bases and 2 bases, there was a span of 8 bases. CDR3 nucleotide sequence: TGTGCCATCAGTGATTTGAGGGGCAATCAGCCCCAGCATTTT. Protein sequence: CAISDLRGNQPQHF.

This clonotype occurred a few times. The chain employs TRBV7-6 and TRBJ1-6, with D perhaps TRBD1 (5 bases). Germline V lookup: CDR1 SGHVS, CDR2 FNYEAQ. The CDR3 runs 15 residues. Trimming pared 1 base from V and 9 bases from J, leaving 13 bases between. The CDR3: CASSLDPGSSSPLHF. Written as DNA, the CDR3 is TGTGCCAGCAGCTTAGATCCAGGGTCCTCTTCACCCCTCCACTTT.

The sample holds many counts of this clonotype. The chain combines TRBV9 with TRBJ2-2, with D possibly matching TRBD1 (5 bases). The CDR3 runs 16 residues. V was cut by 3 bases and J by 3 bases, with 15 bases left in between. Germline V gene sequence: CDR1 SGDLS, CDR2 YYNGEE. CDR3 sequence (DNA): TGTGCCAGCAGCGCTAGTAAAGGGGCTGACACCGGGGAGCTGTTTTTT. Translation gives CASSASKGADTGELFF. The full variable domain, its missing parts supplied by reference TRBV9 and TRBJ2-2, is DSGVTQTPKHLITATGQRVTLRCSPRSGDLSVYWYQQSLDQGLQFLIQYYNGEERAKGNILERFSAQQFPDLHSELNLSSLELGDSALYFCASSASKGADTGELFFGEGSRLTVL.

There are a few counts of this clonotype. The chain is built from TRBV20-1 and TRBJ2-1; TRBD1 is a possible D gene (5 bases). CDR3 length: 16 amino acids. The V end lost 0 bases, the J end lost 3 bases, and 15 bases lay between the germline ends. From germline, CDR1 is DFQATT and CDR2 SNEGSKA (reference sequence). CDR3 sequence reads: CSARDQGPARYNEQFF. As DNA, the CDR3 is TGCAGTGCTAGAGATCAGGGCCCGGCACGCTACAATGAGCAGTTCTTC.

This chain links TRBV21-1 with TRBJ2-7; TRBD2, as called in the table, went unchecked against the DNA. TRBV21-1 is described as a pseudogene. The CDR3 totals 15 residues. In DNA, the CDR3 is TGTGCCAGCAGCCCCCAATGGAGCGGGGGGAGCGAGCAGTACGTC. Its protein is CASSPQWSGGSEQYV.

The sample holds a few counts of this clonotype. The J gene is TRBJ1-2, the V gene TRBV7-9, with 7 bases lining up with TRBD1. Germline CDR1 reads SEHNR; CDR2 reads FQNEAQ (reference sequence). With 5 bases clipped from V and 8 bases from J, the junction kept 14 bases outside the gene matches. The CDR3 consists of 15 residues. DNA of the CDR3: TGTGCCAGCAGCCCGGACCCCGGGACAGTAAACGGCTACACCTTC. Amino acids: CASSPDPGTVNGYTF.

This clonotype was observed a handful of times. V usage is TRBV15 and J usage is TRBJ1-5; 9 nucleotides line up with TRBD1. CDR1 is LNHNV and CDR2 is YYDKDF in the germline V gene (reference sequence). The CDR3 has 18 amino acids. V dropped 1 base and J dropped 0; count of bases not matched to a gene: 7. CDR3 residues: CATSRAFRQGVSNQPQHF. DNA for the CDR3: TGTGCCACCAGCAGAGCCTTCAGACAGGGGGTTAGCAATCAGCCCCAGCATTTT.

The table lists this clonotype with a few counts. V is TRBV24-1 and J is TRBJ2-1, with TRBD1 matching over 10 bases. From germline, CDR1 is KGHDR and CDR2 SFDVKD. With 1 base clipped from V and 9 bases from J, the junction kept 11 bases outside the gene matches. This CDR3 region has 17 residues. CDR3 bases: TGTGCCACCAGTGATTTATCGGACAGGGGGAACGGGGCTGAGCAGTTCTTC. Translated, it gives CATSDLSDRGNGAEQFF.

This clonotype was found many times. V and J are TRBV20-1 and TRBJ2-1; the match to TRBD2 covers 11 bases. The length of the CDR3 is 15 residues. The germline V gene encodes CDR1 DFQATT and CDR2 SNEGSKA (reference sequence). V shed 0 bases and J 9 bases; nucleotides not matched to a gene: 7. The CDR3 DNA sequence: TGCAGTGCTAGAGATAGCGGGAGGGCCGGGAGTGAGCAGTTCTTC. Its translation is CSARDSGRAGSEQFF.